This entry concerns a single T cell receptor (beta chain). Its antigen remains unidentified. Nothing much larger sits one base from this clone, and base qualities are not available. A second Seattle source provided samples from volunteer blood donors who had recovered from COVID-19. Collaborating institutions collected whole blood in K2EDTA tubes following their own protocols. For TCRbeta analysis, collaborators shipped samples as frozen whole blood, isolated PBMCs, or DNA extracted from either of those sample types. The record originates from a study of blood T cell repertoires in COVID-19 (dated by TCRdb to 2020 to 2022). Notes on the research overall: Samples covering the acute and convalescent phases of COVID-19 were provided by collaborators in the United States, Italy and Spain. The material from the prospective study consisted of cDNA or gDNA derived from T cells, B-cell-depleted T cells, or PBMCs. Subjects who had been exposed to COVID-19, were actively infected with it, or had recovered from it provided the deeply sampled blood TCRbeta repertoires that made up the dataset. The repertoires were made available in a free public database intended to serve as a resource for research on the immune response to SARS-CoV-2. The samples were drawn from the first 160 participants of the ongoing ImmuneRACE study and from 1,200 or so subjects provided by 6 global collaborators. Nearly every sample came with metadata listing a de-identified subject ID, COVID-19 status, age in years and sex. Where HLA class I and class II types were available, the types were taken from metadata supplied by the sample provider, not from assay-based typing.

Clipping removes 2 bases from V and 7 bases from J, with 3 as the unmatched junction base count. In the germline V gene, CDR1 corresponds to MNHEY and CDR2 to SVGAGI. The CDR3 has 14 amino acids, counting the end cysteine and phenylalanine. Only CDR3 DNA remains: 42 bases, in frame from the first base. TCRbeta CDR3 regions were amplified from genomic DNA using the immunoSEQ Assay, a bias-controlled multiplex PCR. Turning to the authors' computational methods: Within the assay, amplification of reference gene primers was used to estimate how many nucleated cells each sample contained. To quantify the absolute abundance of each unique TCRbeta CDR3 rearrangement, sequence reads were collapsed and filtered. For each sample, productive Simpson clonality was calculated by taking the square root of Simpson's diversity index across productive rearrangements. As stored in TCRdb, this immuneACCESS dataset retains in-frame rearrangements with V and J assigned. A fraction of the clones does not appear; measured against another copy, unresolved V genes explain less than half of the discrepancy, and the remainder lacks a known reason. V, J and clone size derive from that table, while D and trimming were established from the DNA sequence. The sample table shows a few hundred thousand clones, and about 83% are seen once. 5.5% to 8% of the sample rests with the top ten.

What the authors observed across the whole study: Clinical and demographic metadata were provided uncurated, with the amount varying by source and participant.

The clonotype was recovered from a man in his sixties who had recovered from COVID-19. Sequencing used peripheral blood. The receptor chain draws on TRBV6-5 and TRBJ1-5; TRBD1 lines up with 9 middle nucleotides. Here is the DNA: TGTGCCAGCAGTTACGGACAGGGGATACAGCCCCAGCATTTT. It codes for CASSYGQGIQPQHF.